This T cell receptor (beta chain) was sequenced in a study of T cell repertoires in cytomegalovirus infection. Study context: Well-studied HLA-B-restricted CMV epitopes were used in the study alongside recently identified HLA-C-restricted ones. Public TCR beta signature analysis indicated the presence of both CMV infection and matching HLA type.

One entry per CDR3 protein, called by TCRdb with MiXCR from the reads. This table holds around 800,000 distinct CDR3 sequences, approximately 30% found once. There are a few counts of this clonotype. As yet, its antigen is unknown. The CDR3 totals 12 residues. Trimming shortened V by 4 bases and J by 8 bases, and 11 bases separated the two germline ends. The germline V gene encodes CDR1 LGHNA and CDR2 YNFKEQ. Study-level findings and limits: CMV carriers with the relevant HLA were identified by cumulative public TCR beta family frequency. CMV-specific TCR beta clonotypes restricted by HLA-C were the ones dominating the ex vivo response.

The clonotype originates from a human donor in good health (CMV status not recorded). Some clones in this sample may be carry-over from other donors' samples. This specimen consisted of cultured CD8+ T cells from PBMCs, obtained from culture after CMV antigen stimulation. The genes are TRBV4-2 and TRBJ1-2, with D perhaps TRBD1 (6 bases). The CDR3 is CASSPGQPGYTF. The CDR3 DNA reads as TGTGCCAGCAGCCCCGGACAGCCCGGCTACACCTTC.